The present entry profiles one T cell receptor beta chain with its context. Here immunoSEQ multiplex PCR was the method, and the copy in TCRdb shows in-frame clones only, minus some. The sample lists around 15,000 clones; 91% were seen once. The sample is drawn from a study of blood T cell repertoires in COVID-19. Across the study: T cells, B-cell-depleted T cells, or PBMCs supplied cDNA or gDNA.

The CDR3 is 16 residues long. The V and J ends lost 0 bases and 4 bases, in that order; junction bases with no gene match: 6. Germline loops: CDR1 ENHRY, CDR2 SYGVKD. The V call is TRBV10-3, the J call TRBJ2-1; 7 bases map to TRBD2. The receptor's source is a man aged 55 to 69 with active COVID-19. The specimen sequenced was peripheral blood. CDR3 sequence reads: CAISESSGLTYNEQFF. The CDR3 nucleotides are TGTGCCATCAGTGAGTCTTCGGGACTAACGTACAATGAGCAGTTCTTC.